The clone carrying this TCR beta chain has more than one count but fewer than ten. Its antigen is unknown. This entry is derived from a study of beta chain features in type 1 diabetes. The wider study: Sorted cells from all samples, numbering 107,917,701, were examined. Notes on the study in general: In type 1 diabetes patients, VDJ junctions had fewer insertions; deletions at these junctions were more frequent. Highly expressing activated T cells could be over-counted with a cDNA template.

Isolated RNA was reverse transcribed in full, so expressed TCRB transcripts were sequenced. Each sample of naive, central memory or regulatory T cells had, on average, about 3.57 million reads. Method: immunoSEQ multiplex PCR; TCRdb's copy keeps in-frame clones and lacks some. The sample includes 450,000 to 600,000 clones, about 29% of them seen just once. The source is a man between 18 and 29 years old in good health. Source material: naive CD4+ T cells from blood.

The CDR3 reads CASSQWWLAGGHEQFF. In nucleotides, the CDR3 is TGCGCCAGCAGTCAATGGTGGCTAGCGGGAGGCCATGAGCAGTTCTTC. The chain couples TRBV23-1 to TRBJ2-1; 11 bases are a match to TRBD2. TRBV23-1 is flagged as an ORF with uncertain function. The junction had 7 bases not matched to a gene; V was cut back by 1 base and J by 8 bases. The CDR3 extends over 16 amino acids.